Presented here are 14 T cell receptor beta chains from one specimen sequenced in a study of cytomegalovirus exposure and HLA in healthy donors. Primers for the PCR totalled 60 Vbeta and 13 Jbeta. The method was immunoSEQ multiplex PCR; TCRdb's version includes in-frame clones alone and lacks a portion of them. The data hold some 130,000 clones, with less than 80% observed a single time. The specimen sequenced was PBMCs. The receptors come from a female donor in good health and CMV-seropositive.

The chain joins TRBV4-2 to TRBJ2-3, with 11 bases matching TRBD2. Germline V gene lookup returns CDR1 LGHNA and CDR2 YNFKEQ. The CDR3 length is 18 residues. With V trimmed by 0 bases and J by 6 bases, 11 bases remained unmatched. The CDR3 DNA reads TGTGCCAGCAGCCAAGACCTAGCGGGAGGATGGGGGGCGGATACGCAGTATTTT. Protein sequence: CASSQDLAGGWGADTQYF.

Regarding this clone: At one boundary the junction diverges from the germline segment, which might be a read error. The chain couples TRBV7-9 to TRBJ1-4, with TRBD1 identical over 8 bases. Germline V gene data show CDR1 as SEHNR and CDR2 as FQNEAQ (reference sequence). CDR3 size: 11 residues. The CDR3: CASSMPGQEIF. Here the CDR3 DNA reads TGTGCCAGCAGCATGCCGGGACAGGAGATTTTT.

Details on this clone: Different DNA sequences within this sample yield the same CDR3. The V call is TRBV19, the J call TRBJ1-4; 7 nucleotides line up with TRBD1. This CDR3 region has 14 residues. CDR1 LNHDA and CDR2 SQIVND come from the germline V gene (reference sequence). Losses at the gene ends were 3 bases for V and 7 bases for J; bases not matched to a gene: 5. The CDR3, as DNA: TGTGCCAGTAGTATCGGGACAGCTCCTGAAAAACTGTTTTTT. This gives the protein CASSIGTAPEKLFF.

The rearrangement joins TRBV7-6 to TRBJ1-4, with D uncertain. V was trimmed by 3 bases and J by 2 bases, leaving 13 bases between them. The germline V gene encodes CDR1 SGHVS and CDR2 FNYEAQ. This CDR3 contains 16 residues. The CDR3 region has the DNA TGTGCCAGCAGCTTGTCCGGGTTCTCGACTAATGAAAAACTGTTTTTT. Translated, it gives CASSLSGFSTNEKLFF.

The V and J genes are TRBV27 and TRBJ2-3; a weak D match, TRBD2 (5 bases). V was shortened by 5 bases and J by 0 bases, with 9 bases between the two germline ends. This CDR3 spans 14 amino acids. Germline CDR1 reads MNHEY; CDR2 reads SMNVEV (reference sequence). The CDR3 DNA reads as TGTGCCAGCAGTACACCGGGGAGCACAGATACGCAGTATTTT. It encodes CASSTPGSTDTQYF.

The V gene is TRBV7-9, the J gene TRBJ2-7; TRBD1 is a possible D gene (5 bases). Germline V gene sequence: CDR1 SEHNR, CDR2 FQNEAQ (reference sequence). V lost 5 bases to trimming and J lost 0 bases, with 8 bases between them. The CDR3 totals 13 residues. The CDR3 DNA follows: TGTGCCAGCAGCAGGGGTAACTCCTACGAGCAGTACTTC. It is translated as CASSRGNSYEQYF.

To note about this clone: Different DNA sequences within this sample yield the same CDR3. The rearrangement joins TRBV5-1 to TRBJ2-3; the D is unclear. Trimming removed 0 bases from V and 4 bases from J, with 3 bases in between. The CDR3 has 12 amino acids. Germline loops: CDR1 SGHRS, CDR2 YFSETQ. As DNA, the CDR3 is TGCGCCAGCAGCTTGGCGGCAGATACGCAGTATTTT. It translates to CASSLAADTQYF.

The chain couples TRBV6-5 to TRBJ1-6; 9 bases are a match to TRBD1. Germline V gene lookup returns CDR1 MNHEY and CDR2 SVGAGI. There are 15 residues in the CDR3. Trimming cost V 1 base and J 10 bases; bases outside gene matches: 5. The CDR3 spells CASSYYGTGRSPLHF. For the CDR3, the DNA is TGTGCCAGCAGTTACTACGGGACAGGGAGATCACCCCTCCACTTT.

This clone was detected a few times. As DNA, the CDR3 is TGCGCCAGCAGTTTATACGGTTCGGTCCATCTGTTTTTT. Translation gives CASSLYGSVHLFF. The chain carries TRBV10-1 and TRBJ2-2; D gene unclear. The CDR3 spans 13 residues. Germline assignment: CDR1 WNHNN and CDR2 SYGVQD (reference sequence). V was cut by 5 bases and J by 14 bases, with 18 bases left in between.

This clone was detected only a few times. The chain is built from TRBV5-4 and TRBJ1-5, with 9 bases aligning to TRBD1. Germline V gene data show CDR1 as SGHNT and CDR2 as YYREEE (reference sequence). Trimming at V came to 4 bases and at J to 4 bases, leaving 12 bases not matched to a gene. This CDR3 is built from 17 residues. DNA of the CDR3: TGTGCCAGCAGCAACGGGGGACAGGGAGGTGTTAATCAGCCCCAGCATTTT. It specifies CASSNGGQGGVNQPQHF.

This chain connects TRBV5-1 to TRBJ2-7; 8 nucleotides match TRBD1. The CDR3 loop spans 15 amino acids. After removal of 0 bases from V and 5 bases from J, the junction contained 7 bases not matched to a gene. Germline assignment: CDR1 SGHRS and CDR2 YFSETQ. CDR3 residues: CASSLATGAIDEQYF. CDR3 nucleotide sequence: TGCGCCAGCAGCTTGGCGACAGGGGCGATAGACGAGCAGTACTTC. Variable domain in full (rest from reference TRBV5-1 and TRBJ2-7): KAGVTQTPRYLIKTRGQQVTLSCSPISGHRSVSWYQQTPGQGLQFLFEYFSETQRNKGNFPGRFSGRQFSNSRSEMNVSTLELGDSALYLCASSLATGAIDEQYFGPGTRLTVT.

This clone showed up just once. Within the sample, other DNA sequences also encode this same CDR3. The chain couples TRBV15 to TRBJ2-7; 9 positions agree with TRBD2. Germline CDR1 is LNHNV and CDR2 is YYDKDF (reference sequence). The J segment lost 7 bases and the V segment lost 0 bases, leaving 13 bases of the junction unmatched. The CDR3 is 17 residues long. CDR3 in amino acids: CATSRDPGLASLGEQYF. Here the CDR3 DNA reads TGTGCCACCAGCAGAGATCCGGGACTAGCTAGTCTGGGAGAGCAGTACTTC.

This rearrangement joins TRBV27 to TRBJ2-7; 9 bases fit TRBD1. CDR3 length equals 17 residues. With 5 bases clipped from V and 5 bases from J, the junction kept 16 bases outside the gene matches. CDR1 MNHEY and CDR2 SMNVEV come from the germline V gene (reference sequence). The CDR3 protein is CASSLRPPGQGIDEQYF. CDR3 DNA: TGTGCCAGCAGTCTCCGTCCTCCGGGACAGGGTATCGACGAGCAGTACTTC.

The chain links TRBV2 to TRBJ1-1; D not resolved. The germline CDR1 and CDR2 sequences are SNHLY and FYNNEI. This CDR3 comprises 13 residues. V lost 7 bases and J lost 3, with 12 bases in between. In DNA, the CDR3 is TGTGCCAGCAAGGCTCTTCGGGACACTGAAGCTTTCTTT. Translated: CASKALRDTEAFF.